A selection of T cell receptor beta chains follows, all from one sample in a study of blood T cell repertoires in COVID-19. The table came from immunoSEQ multiplex PCR; TCRdb's copy has only in-frame clones and leaves some out. The sample records approximately 110,000 clones, less than 85% being singletons. Sequenced input: peripheral blood. These receptors all come from a human donor in a cohort sampled during active or convalescent COVID-19. Both conserved end residues are part of each CDR3. The D gene is left open where the match is weak. The size entry is marked missing in some rows and otherwise reads once, few, many or a size class.

d_gene,v_gene,abundance,j_gene,CDR3aa,CDR3nt
-,TRBV28,-,TRBJ1-5,CASSLSGGNQPQHF,TGTGCCAGCAGTTTATCAGGGGGCAATCAGCCCCAGCATTTT
-,TRBV25-1,-,TRBJ1-2,CASSGTVRGGYTF,TGTGCCAGCAGTGGGACTGTCCGGGGTGGCTACACCTTC
-,TRBV27,-,TRBJ2-7,CASSPRPGLRINEQYF,TGTGCCAGCAGTCCTCGACCGGGACTCCGGATCAACGAGCAGTACTTC
-,TRBV5-5,few,TRBJ1-3,CASSLFDSPGNTIYF,TGTGCCAGCAGCTTGTTCGACAGTCCCGGAAACACCATATATTTT
TRBD2,TRBV12-3/TRBV12-4,-,TRBJ2-1,CASSGGPVNEQFF,TGTGCCAGTAGCGGGGGGCCGGTGAATGAGCAGTTCTTC
TRBD2,TRBV18,-,TRBJ2-1,CASSPGVAGYNEQFF,TGTGCCAGCTCACCAGGGGTAGCGGGGTACAATGAGCAGTTCTTC
-,TRBV6-4,-,TRBJ2-2,CASKGSHGELFF,TGTGCCAGCAAAGGGAGCCACGGGGAGCTGTTTTTT
-,TRBV7-9,-,TRBJ2-7,CASRRETYEQYF,TGTGCCAGCAGGAGGGAAACCTACGAGCAGTACTTC
-,TRBV28,-,TRBJ2-7,CASSYGSTADEQYF,TGTGCCAGCAGTTACGGGTCCACGGCCGACGAGCAGTACTTC
TRBD1,TRBV10-3,-,TRBJ1-6,CAISESKGQAQSPLHF,TGTGCCATCAGTGAGTCGAAGGGACAGGCTCAGTCACCCCTCCACTTT
TRBD1,TRBV6-5,few,TRBJ1-2,CASRGTEYNYGYTF,TGTGCCAGCAGAGGGACAGAATATAACTATGGCTACACCTTC
-,TRBV18,-,TRBJ1-1,CASSPGYILGGAGTEAFF,TGTGCCAGCTCACCGGGGTATATACTGGGGGGGGCTGGGACTGAAGCTTTCTTT